Below are 16 T cell receptor beta chains sequenced from a single sample in a study of T cells after yellow fever vaccination. TCRdb reanalysed the 5' RACE reads using MiXCR and keeps one entry per CDR3 protein. The sample holds 300,000 or so distinct CDR3 sequences; 10% to 15% are singletons and the top ten take roughly 0.5%. The specimen comprised CD4+ T cells sorted from PBMCs, sampled 45 days after the yellow fever booster vaccination. All receptors derive from a man between 25 and 39 years old who received the YFV17D yellow fever vaccine.

V and J are TRBV7-3 and TRBJ2-1; D is perhaps TRBD1 or TRBD2 (5 bases each). Germline CDR1 is SGHTA and CDR2 is FQGTGA. The CDR3 consists of 15 residues. Trimming shortened V by 5 bases and J by 7 bases, and 18 bases separated the two germline ends. The CDR3 sequence: CASSAAGTAINEQFF. CDR3 sequence (DNA): TGTGCCAGCAGCGCCGCCGGGACGGCAATAAATGAGCAGTTCTTC.

This clonotype was recorded many times. The chain uses TRBV6-2 or TRBV6-3 and TRBJ2-5; 11 bases map to TRBD2. This CDR3 is 15 amino acids long. Germline V gives CDR1 MNHEY, CDR2 SVGEGT. Losses at the gene ends were 7 bases for V and 0 bases for J; bases not matched to a gene: 4. CDR3 sequence: CASTEGLADQETQYF. The CDR3 bases are TGTGCCAGCACAGAGGGACTAGCGGACCAAGAGACCCAGTACTTC.

The chain uses TRBV7-2 and TRBJ2-7, with unresolved D. CDR1 is SGHTA, CDR2 FQGNSA, per germline. V lost 1 base to trimming and J lost 3 bases, with 13 bases between them. The CDR3 extends over 15 amino acids. The CDR3 sequence: CASSLGAGLNYEQYF. The CDR3 nucleotides read TGTGCCAGCAGCTTAGGTGCAGGATTAAACTACGAGCAGTACTTC.

V usage is TRBV19 and J usage is TRBJ2-1; tentatively, D is TRBD2 (5 bases). This CDR3 has 13 residues. In germline, CDR1 is LNHDA, CDR2 SQIVND (reference sequence). V was shortened by 6 bases and J by 4 bases, with 10 bases between the two germline ends. The CDR3 coding sequence is TGTGCCAGTAGCAAGGACTTTTACAATGAGCAGTTCTTC. Residues: CASSKDFYNEQFF.

This clonotype occurred many times. The J gene is TRBJ2-1, the V gene TRBV4-2; D unclear. V was trimmed by 4 bases and J by 9 bases, leaving 13 bases between them. CDR1 and CDR2 (germline): LGHNA, YNFKEQ. The CDR3 runs to 13 residues. The CDR3 DNA sequence: TGTGCCAGCAGCCGTTGGGGAAGTGGTGAGCAGTTCTTC. It encodes CASSRWGSGEQFF.

In regard to this clonotype: One junction end disagrees with the germline gene, perhaps due to a read error. The chain has TRBV20-1 and TRBJ2-1; D is unclear. This CDR3 has 14 residues. Germline CDR1 is DFQATT and CDR2 is SNEGSKA (reference sequence). The CDR3 nucleotides read TGCAGTGCTCCTCGGCAGATGTTGGGATATGATCAGTTCTTC. Encoded protein: CSAPRQMLGYDQFF.

This clonotype appeared a few times. The chain joins TRBV11-2 to TRBJ2-4; perhaps TRBD1 as D (5 bases). The germline CDR1 and CDR2 sequences are SGHAT and FQNNGV. The CDR3 is 14 amino acids. Deletions cut 5 bases from V and 6 bases from J, with 14 bases between. This CDR3 reads CASSRMGPTNIQYF. For the CDR3, the DNA is TGTGCCAGCAGCCGCATGGGGCCCACAAACATTCAGTACTTC.

The rearrangement uses TRBV20-1 and TRBJ2-2, with 9 bases identical to TRBD2. The length of the CDR3 is 13 residues. CDR1 and CDR2 from the germline V gene are DFQATT and SNEGSKA (reference sequence). CDR3 region: CSLAGADTGELFF. CDR3 bases: TGCTCACTAGCGGGCGCTGACACCGGGGAGCTGTTTTTT.

The chain joins TRBV7-2 to TRBJ2-2, with 9 bases matching TRBD2. Germline CDR1 is SGHTA and CDR2 is FQGNSA. With V trimmed by 4 bases and J by 7 bases, 10 bases remained unmatched. This CDR3 has 16 residues. The CDR3 DNA is TGTGCCAGCAGCTCCAACGTACTAGCGGGTAGCGGGGAGCTGTTTTTT. Amino acid sequence: CASSSNVLAGSGELFF. Together with reference TRBV7-2 and TRBJ2-2, the CDR3 gives the full variable domain: GAGVSQSPSNKVTEKGKDVELRCDPISGHTALYWYRQSLGQGLEFLIYFQGNSAPDKSGLPSDRFSAERTGGSVSTLTIQRTQQEDSAVYLCASSSNVLAGSGELFFGEGSRLTVL.

There are a few counts of this clonotype. The V call is TRBV7-2, the J call TRBJ2-1; D unresolved. Germline assignment: CDR1 SGHTA and CDR2 FQGNSA. Trimming took off 5 bases at V and 0 bases at J, with 8 bases between the two ends. The CDR3 covers 14 residues. The CDR3 bases are TGTGCCAGCAGCGTACGGAGCTCCTACAATGAGCAGTTCTTC. Protein sequence: CASSVRSSYNEQFF.

This clonotype has a handful of counts. This chain uses TRBV18 with TRBJ1-4, with D hard to call. The CDR3 is 16 residues long. V was trimmed by 2 bases and J by 0 bases, leaving 10 bases between them. Germline assignment: CDR1 KGHSH and CDR2 LQKENI. CDR3 sequence reads: CASSPVNPTTNEKLFF. The CDR3 nucleotides are TGTGCCAGCTCACCAGTCAACCCCACAACTAATGAAAAACTGTTTTTT. The variable domain in full, completed from reference TRBV18 and TRBJ1-4, reads NAGVMQNPRHLVRRRGQEARLRCSPMKGHSHVYWYRQLPEEGLKFMVYLQKENIIDESGMPKERFSAEFPKEGPSILRIQQVVRGDSAAYFCASSPVNPTTNEKLFFGSGTQLSVL.

The gene calls are TRBV7-2 and TRBJ2-1; 8 nucleotides match TRBD1. Per the germline V gene, CDR1 is SGHTA and CDR2 is FQGNSA. Germline trimming cut 1 base from V and 6 bases from J; bases unmatched to any gene: 11. The CDR3 sequence is 17 residues long. The CDR3 bases are TGTGCCAGCAGCTTAGGCAGGACAGGGTCACCTAGCAATGAGCAGTTCTTC. Its protein is CASSLGRTGSPSNEQFF.

The chain combines TRBV14 with TRBJ2-3; D gene unclear. V lost 4 bases and J lost 1, with 12 bases in between. There are 15 residues in the CDR3. In germline, CDR1 is SGHDN, CDR2 FVKESK. CDR3 sequence reads: CASSLIAAGTDTQYF. CDR3 coding DNA: TGTGCCAGCAGCCTAATAGCTGCCGGCACAGATACGCAGTATTTT.

This clonotype was seen ten or more times. This chain connects TRBV12-3 or TRBV12-4 to TRBJ2-1; 8 bases fit TRBD1. Unmatched junction bases numbered 8, after V lost 5 bases and J lost 5 bases. The CDR3 is made up of 15 amino acids. The CDR3 DNA reads as TGTGCCAGCAGTCCCGGGACAGGCTGGGACAATGAGCAGTTCTTC. The encoded protein is CASSPGTGWDNEQFF.

V and J are TRBV28 and TRBJ2-2; unclear D gene. Trimming shortened V by 4 bases and J by 4 bases, and 16 bases separated the two germline ends. This CDR3 has 16 residues. Germline V gives CDR1 MDHEN, CDR2 SYDVKM. The CDR3 loop reads CASSSRTGSATGELFF. The CDR3 bases are TGTGCCAGCAGTTCCCGGACCGGGTCAGCCACCGGGGAGCTGTTTTTT.

CDR3 DNA: TGCAGTGCTAGAGATGTCCCCAACACGGGGCTGGCCAAAAACATTCAGTACTTC. It is translated as CSARDVPNTGLAKNIQYF. This chain joins TRBV20-1 and TRBJ2-4; D is perhaps TRBD1 or TRBD2 (5 bases each). Germline values: CDR1 DFQATT, CDR2 SNEGSKA (reference sequence). V lost 0 bases and J lost 1, with 19 bases in between. CDR3 length: 18 residues.